Shown below are 21 T cell receptor beta chains from a single sample sequenced in a study of T cell repertoires in cytomegalovirus infection. Each CDR3 protein is one row after TCRdb ran MiXCR on the reads. The table lists 750,000 to 900,000 distinct CDR3 sequences, roughly 29% of them singletons. Which antigens these TCRs recognize remains unknown. Source: cultured CD8+ T cells from PBMCs, taken from culture after CMV antigen stimulation. The receptors stem from a human donor in good health (CMV status not recorded). Some clones in this sample may be carry-over from other donors' samples.

The J gene is TRBJ2-5, the V gene TRBV28, with D possibly matching TRBD1 (6 bases). This CDR3 has 16 residues. Germline V lookup: CDR1 MDHEN, CDR2 SYDVKM. Deletions cut 2 bases from V and 5 bases from J, with 18 bases between. The chain's CDR3 is CASSLRDTSIRETQYF. The CDR3 bases are TGTGCCAGCAGTTTACGGGACACCTCGATTCGGGAGACCCAGTACTTC.

CDR3 nucleotides: TGTGCCAGCAGCTGGGGACAGGGAACAGATACGCAGTATTTT. It yields the protein CASSWGQGTDTQYF. The chain combines TRBV7-6 with TRBJ2-3; 9 positions agree with TRBD1. V shed 4 bases, J shed 3 bases, and the junction held 2 bases outside the gene matches. This CDR3 is built from 14 residues. Germline V lookup: CDR1 SGHVS, CDR2 FNYEAQ.

As regards this clonotype: An end of the junction differs from the germline gene, which may be a read error. The chain recombines TRBV7-6 with TRBJ2-2; tentative D call: TRBD1 (6 bases). This CDR3 is built from 14 residues. Germline V gene lookup returns CDR1 SGHVS and CDR2 FNYEAQ. In nucleotides, the CDR3 is TGTGCCAGCAGCTTAGTAGGGGACACCGGGGAGCTGTTGTTT. Translated: CASSLVGDTGELLF.

This chain connects TRBV7-6 to TRBJ2-5, with D possibly matching TRBD1 (6 bases). The CDR3 loop spans 14 amino acids. CDR1 and CDR2 from the germline V gene are SGHVS and FNYEAQ. V was pared by 4 bases and J by 5 bases, with 14 bases between. CDR3: CASSSQSRGETQYF. The CDR3 DNA is TGTGCCAGCAGCTCCCAAAGTAGGGGGGAGACCCAGTACTTC.

This clonotype was counted ten times or more. The rearrangement joins TRBV7-3 to TRBJ2-3; D gene ambiguous. This CDR3 is built from 14 residues. Germline CDR1 and CDR2: SGHTA and FQGTGA. The V gene lost 3 bases and the J gene lost 1 base, with 8 bases spanning the gap. The CDR3 region has the DNA TGTGCCAGCAGCTTGGGTCTCCGCACAGATACGCAGTATTTT. Translated, it gives CASSLGLRTDTQYF. Supplemented by reference TRBV7-3 and TRBJ2-3, the full variable domain reads GAGVSQTPSNKVTEKGKYVELRCDPISGHTALYWYRQSLGQGPEFLIYFQGTGAADDSGLPNDRFFAVRPEGSVSTLKIQRTERGDSAVYLCASSLGLRTDTQYFGPGTRLTVL.

This clonotype was seen a handful of times. The chain links TRBV19 to TRBJ1-5, with TRBD1 as a possible D gene (5 bases). Between the trimmed V and J ends, which lost 3 bases and 15 bases, there was a span of 15 bases. Germline V CDR1 and CDR2: LNHDA, SQIVND (reference sequence). This CDR3 contains 12 residues. The CDR3 loop is CASSIGALILHF. CDR3 in DNA: TGTGCCAGTAGTATCGGGGCCCTTATCCTGCATTTT.

This clonotype was seen more than once but under ten times. The chain uses TRBV6-5 and TRBJ2-1; D call uncertain. The length of the CDR3 is 13 residues. The V and J ends lost 3 bases and 10 bases respectively, with 13 bases between them. Germline CDR1 and CDR2: MNHEY and SVGAGI. This CDR3 is CASSYVTDSEQFF. The DNA for the CDR3 is TGTGCCAGCAGTTATGTTACCGATAGCGAGCAGTTCTTC.

This clonotype showed up many times. This chain connects TRBV7-2 to TRBJ2-2; the match to TRBD1 covers 8 bases. The CDR3 contains 15 residues. V was clipped by 5 bases and J by 1 base; unmatched bases: 3. The germline CDR1 and CDR2 sequences are SGHTA and FQGNSA. CDR3 DNA sequence: TGTGCCAGCAGCCCTGGGACAGGGAACACCGGGGAGCTGTTTTTT. Translated, it gives CASSPGTGNTGELFF.

This clonotype showed up just a few times. The rearrangement uses TRBV20-1 and TRBJ2-3; the D gene is possibly TRBD2 (7 bases). Germline-derived CDR1 and CDR2 are DFQATT and SNEGSKA (reference sequence). The CDR3 length is 15 residues. V was shortened by 5 bases and J by 4 bases, with 19 bases between the two germline ends. The CDR3 here is CSAFRGQGGADTQYF. Here the CDR3 DNA reads TGCAGTGCTTTCAGGGGCCAGGGAGGGGCAGATACGCAGTATTTT.

This clonotype was observed a few times. This chain uses TRBV6-1 with TRBJ2-5; 10 bases are a match to TRBD2. This CDR3 has 17 residues. The germline gives CDR1 MNHNS, CDR2 SASEGT. The J segment lost 5 bases and the V segment lost 5 bases, leaving 14 bases of the junction unmatched. The DNA of the CDR3 is TGTGCCAGCAGTTCGGTGCCTAGCGGGGGCCTAAGGGAGACCCAGTACTTC. This translates into CASSSVPSGGLRETQYF.

The CDR3 nucleotides read TGTGCCAGCAGCTCCGGCAGGGCCCACGAGCAGTACTTC. It is translated as CASSSGRAHEQYF. The V call is TRBV7-6, the J call TRBJ2-7; D might be TRBD1 (5 bases). The germline V gene has CDR1 SGHVS and CDR2 FNYEAQ. The V gene lost 4 bases and the J gene lost 5 bases, with 12 bases spanning the gap. The CDR3 sequence is 13 residues long.

V usage is TRBV10-3 and J usage is TRBJ1-2; D may be TRBD1 (6 bases). The CDR3 runs 16 residues. V lost 4 bases and J 5 bases, leaving 20 bases between the germline ends. Germline V gives CDR1 ENHRY, CDR2 SYGVKD. The chain's CDR3 is CAISVALGGLKYGYTF. The CDR3 region has the DNA TGTGCCATCAGTGTCGCCCTTGGGGGGCTCAAATATGGCTACACCTTC.

Worth noting for this clonotype: Here the CDR3 omits its conserved ending phenylalanine or tryptophan, so a read error is the likely source. The DNA is left out, because the CDR3 cannot be placed on it with certainty; the CDR3 is given as TCRdb lists it. The chain carries TRBV4-1 and TRBJ2-3; TRBD2 is the table's D call and was not checked against the DNA. In germline, CDR1 is MGHRA, CDR2 YSYEKL. The CDR3 adds up to 13 amino acids, both ends counted. The CDR3 sequence is CASSQAGGLPFNI.

The rearrangement uses TRBV6-2 or TRBV6-3 and TRBJ2-7, with 7 bases lining up with TRBD1. Unmatched junction bases numbered 7, after V lost 11 bases and J lost 3 bases. CDR3 length: 12 amino acids. Germline values: CDR1 MNHEY, CDR2 SVGEGT. Here the CDR3 reads CAGTGVGYEQYV. CDR3 nucleotide sequence: TGTGCCGGAACAGGGGTAGGCTACGAGCAGTACGTC.

This clonotype was observed a handful of times. This rearrangement joins TRBV7-8 to TRBJ1-3; D not certain. Germline V gene lookup returns CDR1 SGHVS and CDR2 FQNEAQ. V dropped 4 bases and J dropped 1 base, with 14 bases sitting between them. This CDR3 is 16 amino acids long. In DNA, the CDR3 is TGTGCCAGCAGCTCGTTTGCGGGGTATTCTGGAAACACCATATATTTT. It translates to CASSSFAGYSGNTIYF.

The V call is TRBV28, the J call TRBJ1-6; D is uncertain. The CDR3 totals 17 residues. Trimming left V 5 bases short and J 0 bases short, with 14 bases between. Looked up from germline, CDR1 is MDHEN and CDR2 is SYDVKM. CDR3 DNA sequence: TGTGCCAGCAGTGGGGTGGGGATCAGCTCCTATAATTCACCCCTCCACTTT. Its protein product is CASSGVGISSYNSPLHF.

This clonotype was counted between two and nine times. The V gene is TRBV7-6, the J gene TRBJ2-7; D might be TRBD2 (5 bases). Trimming stripped 4 bases from V and 2 bases from J, with 15 bases between. The CDR3 totals 15 residues. Germline values: CDR1 SGHVS, CDR2 FNYEAQ. CDR3 sequence reads: CASSSGLLLTYEQYF. The CDR3 region has the DNA TGTGCCAGCAGCTCCGGACTGCTTTTAACCTACGAGCAGTACTTC.

The chain couples TRBV2 to TRBJ2-7; D unresolved. The CDR3 has 13 amino acids. Germline CDR1 and CDR2: SNHLY and FYNNEI. V was shortened by 6 bases and J by 3 bases, with 12 bases between the two germline ends. The CDR3 DNA sequence: TGTGCCAGCAGGGGCCGAGAGCACTACGAGCAGTACTTC. This codes for CASRGREHYEQYF.

The V call is TRBV7-9, the J call TRBJ1-1; maybe TRBD1 (6 bases). CDR1 is SEHNR, CDR2 FQNEAQ, per germline (reference sequence). The V gene lost 5 bases and the J gene lost 3 bases, with 13 bases spanning the gap. CDR3 size: 14 residues. The CDR3 loop reads CASSGMGGHTEAFF. CDR3 coding DNA: TGTGCCAGCAGCGGGATGGGGGGGCACACTGAAGCTTTCTTT.

J is TRBJ1-2 and V is TRBV5-6; D is perhaps TRBD1 (5 bases). The length of the CDR3 is 16 residues. V shed 3 bases and J shed 8 bases, with 23 bases lying between them. Germline V CDR1 and CDR2: SGHDT, YYEEEE. The CDR3 is CASSSTRDGGMGGYTF. As DNA, the CDR3 is TGTGCCAGCAGCTCCACCCGGGACGGGGGGATGGGAGGCTACACCTTC.

A remark on this clonotype: A much larger clone differs from this one at a single base, so this may be a read error. The rearrangement links TRBV7-4 to TRBJ2-5, with no clear D. The ends were cut back, 5 bases at V and 3 bases at J, with 16 bases in the middle. CDR3 length: 15 amino acids. Per germline, CDR1 SGHVT and CDR2 SQSDAQ. CDR3: CASSPHRSAEETQYF. DNA of the CDR3: TGTGCCAGCAGCCCCCATCGGTCGGCTGAAGAGACCCAGTACTTC. Full variable domain (outside the CDR3, taken from reference TRBV7-4 and TRBJ2-5): GAGVSQSPRYKVAKRGRDVALRCDSISGHVTLYWYRQTLGQGSEVLTYSQSDAQRDKSGRPSGRFSAERPERSVSTLKIQRTEQGDSAVYLCASSPHRSAEETQYFGPGTRLLVL.